The 30 T cell receptor beta chains in this list originate from one sample, sequenced in a study of shared clonotypes between healthy human individuals (dated by TCRdb to about 2020). Receptors were amplified or captured by the immunoSEQ multiplex PCR assay. The table comes from immuneACCESS by way of TCRdb, which keeps in-frame sequences with V and J called. Part of the clones is missing from these tables; in studies checked, under half for an unresolved V gene and the rest for unknown reasons. The sample table lists 2 million to 2.5 million clones, 85% to 95% of them with a count of one. The ten largest make up under 0.45% of the sample. The sequenced sample consisted of naive CD4+ T cells from PBMCs. The meaning of the sample's cell subset or site label: CD45RA+ positively selected. These receptors all come from a man younger than 35 in good health. Some clones in this sample may be carry-over from other donors' samples.

This clone showed up just a few times. The chain joins TRBV6-6 to TRBJ1-5, with D maybe TRBD1 (5 bases). This CDR3 has 15 amino acids. Per germline, CDR1 MNHNY and CDR2 SVGAGI (reference sequence). The germline V and J ends were trimmed by 5 bases and 2 bases, with 13 bases remaining between them. The CDR3 DNA sequence: TGTGCCAGCAGTAGCAGGGTTGGCGGCAATCAGCCCCAGCATTTT. Protein sequence: CASSSRVGGNQPQHF.

V gene TRBV7-9 combines with J gene TRBJ2-7; the D is unclear. Between the trimmed V and J ends, which lost 4 bases and 7 bases, there was a span of 11 bases. Germline V gives CDR1 SEHNR, CDR2 FQNEAQ (reference sequence). The CDR3 runs 12 residues. In DNA form, the CDR3 reads TGTGCCAGCAGCTACGTATACGGGGAGCAGTACTTC. Translation gives CASSYVYGEQYF.

The chain joins TRBV7-9 to TRBJ2-5, with 11 bases identical to TRBD2. This CDR3 comprises 16 residues. V dropped 3 bases and J dropped 2; count of bases not matched to a gene: 5. Germline CDR1 SEHNR, CDR2 FQNEAQ (reference sequence). The CDR3 is CASSLMLAGGQETQYF. The DNA of the CDR3 is TGTGCCAGCAGCTTGATGCTAGCGGGAGGACAAGAGACCCAGTACTTC.

The V call is TRBV5-1, the J call TRBJ2-5; 12 nucleotides align to TRBD2. V shed 4 bases and J 5 bases; nucleotides not matched to a gene: 9. This CDR3 is 16 amino acids long. Germline V gives CDR1 SGHRS, CDR2 YFSETQ. The CDR3 region is CASSVGLAGRGETQYF. The CDR3 coding sequence is TGCGCCAGCAGCGTTGGACTAGCGGGGAGAGGGGAGACCCAGTACTTC.

In its sample, this clone was seen once. The gene calls are TRBV7-9 and TRBJ2-7; D call uncertain. Germline V gives CDR1 SEHNR, CDR2 FQNEAQ (reference sequence). Trimming removed 4 bases from V and 2 bases from J, with 6 bases in between. This CDR3 region has 12 residues. In DNA form, the CDR3 reads TGTGCCAGCAGCTATACCCCCTACGAGCAGTACTTC. It codes for CASSYTPYEQYF.

The chain employs TRBV30 and TRBJ1-2; TRBD1 agrees at 7 bases. V was clipped by 4 bases and J by 6 bases; unmatched bases: 2. CDR1 and CDR2 (germline): GTSNPN, SVGIG (reference sequence). The CDR3 runs to 11 residues. The CDR3 nucleotides read TGTGCCTGGACAGGGGGTCATGGCTACACCTTC. This codes for CAWTGGHGYTF.

The chain has TRBV6-1 and TRBJ2-7; 8 bases agree with TRBD1. The germline CDR1 and CDR2 sequences are MNHNS and SASEGT. After removal of 11 bases from V and 5 bases from J, the junction contained 11 bases not matched to a gene. The length of the CDR3 is 13 residues. CDR3 coding DNA: TGTGCCGGGGGGTCAGGGGGCTTCGACGAGCAGTACTTC. Encoded protein: CAGGSGGFDEQYF.

The gene calls are TRBV6-1 and TRBJ1-5; D not resolved. Germline V lookup: CDR1 MNHNS, CDR2 SASEGT. CDR3 length: 16 amino acids. V lost 1 base and J lost 4, with 14 bases in between. This chain's CDR3 is CASSEVDRALNQPQHF. The CDR3, as DNA: TGTGCCAGCAGTGAAGTGGACCGGGCCCTTAATCAGCCCCAGCATTTT.

The V and J genes are TRBV28 and TRBJ1-1; tentatively, D is TRBD1 (5 bases). V was trimmed by 6 bases and J by 6 bases, leaving 20 bases between them. In germline, CDR1 is MDHEN, CDR2 SYDVKM. This CDR3 comprises 15 residues. CDR3: CASSRDQNRYSEAFF. The CDR3 DNA follows: TGTGCCAGCAGCAGGGATCAGAACAGGTACTCTGAAGCTTTCTTT.

This clone was found once. This sequence joins TRBV19 and TRBJ2-3; a weak D match, TRBD2 (5 bases). The CDR3 length is 15 residues. The V and J ends lost 0 bases and 4 bases respectively, with 11 bases between them. The germline gives CDR1 LNHDA, CDR2 SQIVND (reference sequence). Here the CDR3 reads CASSIEGPGADTQYF. The CDR3 DNA follows: TGTGCCAGTAGTATAGAGGGCCCCGGGGCAGATACGCAGTATTTT.

This chain links TRBV11-2 with TRBJ2-7, with D perhaps matching TRBD2 (6 bases). The V end was cut by 4 bases, the J end by 5 bases, with 15 bases between. Germline V gene sequence: CDR1 SGHAT, CDR2 FQNNGV. CDR3 length: 14 amino acids. This CDR3 reads CASSSSRRGNEQYF. The CDR3 DNA follows: TGTGCCAGCAGCTCCAGTCGTCGGGGGAACGAGCAGTACTTC.

The chain has TRBV18 and TRBJ2-2; D is ambiguous. This CDR3 has 11 residues. Trimming left V 6 bases short and J 3 bases short, with 2 bases between. Per germline, CDR1 KGHSH and CDR2 LQKENI. This chain's CDR3 is CASSHTGELFF. The CDR3 DNA is TGTGCCAGCTCCCACACCGGGGAGCTGTTTTTT.

Comments on this clone: The same CDR3 also results from other DNA sequences found in this sample. This chain joins TRBV5-1 and TRBJ2-2, with 7 bases matching TRBD1. With V trimmed by 1 base and J by 8 bases, 2 bases remained unmatched. Per the germline V gene, CDR1 is SGHRS and CDR2 is YFSETQ. The CDR3 is 13 amino acids. CDR3 region: CASSLTGAGELFF. The CDR3 coding sequence is TGCGCCAGCAGCTTGACAGGGGCTGGGGAGCTGTTTTTT.

The gene calls are TRBV6-5 and TRBJ1-4; tentative D call: TRBD1 (5 bases). Deletions cut 2 bases from V and 6 bases from J, with 10 bases between. Germline values: CDR1 MNHEY, CDR2 SVGAGI. This CDR3 spans 14 amino acids. The CDR3 reads CASSYRGVDEKLFF. The CDR3 coding sequence is TGTGCCAGCAGTTACCGGGGGGTGGATGAAAAACTGTTTTTT.

CDR3 sequence: CAGSYSRVEQYF. The DNA of the CDR3 is TGTGCCGGATCCTACTCACGAGTCGAGCAGTACTTC. The chain uses TRBV2 and TRBJ2-7; D not resolved. Per germline, CDR1 SNHLY and CDR2 FYNNEI. Trimming removed 11 bases from V and 6 bases from J, with 17 bases in between. The CDR3 is made up of 12 amino acids.

As to this clone: The same CDR3 can be traced to other DNA sequences in this sample. The gene calls are TRBV9 and TRBJ2-1; D is uncertain. Trimming took 4 bases from V and 0 from J, leaving 11 bases between them. There are 15 residues in the CDR3. CDR1 is SGDLS and CDR2 is YYNGEE in the germline V gene. CDR3 bases: TGTGCCAGCAGCTCCAGCCCCAACTCCTACAATGAGCAGTTCTTC. Amino acids: CASSSSPNSYNEQFF. The full variable domain, in which reference TRBV9 and TRBJ2-1 provide the parts outside the CDR3, is DSGVTQTPKHLITATGQRVTLRCSPRSGDLSVYWYQQSLDQGLQFLIQYYNGEERAKGNILERFSAQQFPDLHSELNLSSLELGDSALYFCASSSSPNSYNEQFFGPGTRLTVL.

J is TRBJ2-7 and V is TRBV29-1, with 12 bases lining up with TRBD1. Germline assignment: CDR1 SQVTM and CDR2 ANQGSEA. This CDR3 region has 20 residues. V was pared by 4 bases and J by 1 base, with 20 bases of the junction left unmatched. The CDR3 reads CSVVGREGTGGLQKSYEQYF. The CDR3 DNA sequence: TGCAGCGTTGTGGGGCGGGAGGGGACAGGGGGCCTGCAGAAGTCCTACGAGCAGTACTTC.

The V gene is TRBV19, the J gene TRBJ1-5; D is ambiguous. The V gene's germline CDR1 is LNHDA and CDR2 SQIVND (reference sequence). The CDR3 consists of 16 residues. Trimming cost V 0 bases and J 3 bases, with 12 bases left between them. The CDR3 loop is CASSIDLQDYNQPQHF. DNA for the CDR3: TGTGCCAGTAGTATAGATTTACAAGATTACAATCAGCCCCAGCATTTT.

The chain uses TRBV5-1 and TRBJ2-3, with 9 bases that match TRBD1. There are 16 residues in the CDR3. CDR1 is SGHRS and CDR2 is YFSETQ in the germline V gene. Losses at the gene ends were 4 bases for V and 4 bases for J; bases not matched to a gene: 10. The CDR3 nucleotides read TGCGCCAGCAGCGTCCGGGGACAGGGAAGTTCAGATACGCAGTATTTT. Its translation is CASSVRGQGSSDTQYF. Together with reference TRBV5-1 and TRBJ2-3, the CDR3 gives the full variable domain: KAGVTQTPRYLIKTRGQQVTLSCSPISGHRSVSWYQQTPGQGLQFLFEYFSETQRNKGNFPGRFSGRQFSNSRSEMNVSTLELGDSALYLCASSVRGQGSSDTQYFGPGTRLTVL.

J is TRBJ1-2 and V is TRBV27, with TRBD1 as a possible D gene (5 bases). V lost 4 bases and J lost 0, with 12 bases in between. This CDR3 is 15 amino acids long. Germline lookup yields CDR1 MNHEY and CDR2 SMNVEV (reference sequence). CDR3 in amino acids: CASSSATQANYGYTF. CDR3 sequence (DNA): TGTGCCAGCAGTTCTGCCACACAGGCTAACTATGGCTACACCTTC.

The chain carries TRBV7-2 and TRBJ1-4; unclear D gene. CDR3 length: 14 amino acids. V was pared by 1 base and J by 3 bases, with 6 bases between. Per the germline V gene, CDR1 is SGHTA and CDR2 is FQGNSA. The CDR3 here is CASSLGLPNEKLFF. As DNA, the CDR3 is TGTGCCAGCAGCTTAGGATTACCTAATGAAAAACTGTTTTTT. Combining the CDR3 with reference TRBV7-2 and TRBJ1-4 gives the whole variable domain GAGVSQSPSNKVTEKGKDVELRCDPISGHTALYWYRQSLGQGLEFLIYFQGNSAPDKSGLPSDRFSAERTGGSVSTLTIQRTQQEDSAVYLCASSLGLPNEKLFFGSGTQLSVL.

This clone appeared a few times. V is TRBV5-4 and J is TRBJ1-5; possibly TRBD1 for D (5 bases). Germline V gene lookup returns CDR1 SGHNT and CDR2 YYREEE (reference sequence). V lost 1 base and J 1 base, leaving 12 bases between the germline ends. This CDR3 contains 16 residues. CDR3 sequence reads: CASSLQGGGSNQPQHF. CDR3 nucleotide sequence: TGTGCCAGCAGCTTGCAGGGAGGAGGGAGCAATCAGCCCCAGCATTTT. The complete variable domain, with remaining parts taken from reference TRBV5-4 and TRBJ1-5, reads ETGVTQSPTHLIKTRGQQVTLRCSSQSGHNTVSWYQQALGQGPQFIFQYYREEENGRGNFPPRFSGLQFPNYSSELNVNALELDDSALYLCASSLQGGGSNQPQHFGDGTRLSIL.

This clone was recorded once. The chain carries TRBV12-5 and TRBJ2-5; 9 bases are shared with TRBD1. Germline CDR1 LGHNT, CDR2 FRNRAP. V gave up 5 bases and J gave up 5 bases; unmatched junction bases: 9. CDR3 length: 15 residues. The CDR3 sequence is CASGAWTGAEETQYF. In nucleotides, the CDR3 is TGTGCTAGTGGTGCCTGGACAGGGGCCGAGGAGACCCAGTACTTC.

This clone is a singleton in its sample. The chain recombines TRBV7-9 with TRBJ1-3; unclear D gene. Germline loops: CDR1 SEHNR, CDR2 FQNEAQ (reference sequence). Trimming stripped 4 bases from V and 3 bases from J, with 13 bases between. This CDR3 has 15 amino acids. For the CDR3, the DNA is TGTGCCAGCAGCTCCTACGCTATCCTTGGAAACACCATATATTTT. Translation gives CASSSYAILGNTIYF.

A single count supports this clone. This chain uses TRBV15 with TRBJ2-4; no clear D gene. Trimming removed 0 bases at V and 9 bases at J, with 12 bases between. CDR3 length equals 14 residues. Germline lookup yields CDR1 LNHNV and CDR2 YYDKDF (reference sequence). For the CDR3, the DNA is TGTGCCACCAGCAGAGATCAATCTTCCAGCATTCAGTACTTC. Protein product: CATSRDQSSSIQYF.

The chain has TRBV6-4 and TRBJ2-2; weak D call: TRBD2 (5 bases). V was clipped by 7 bases and J by 0 bases, with 15 bases between them. The length of the CDR3 is 16 residues. Germline CDR1 MRHNA, CDR2 SNTAGT. Here the CDR3 reads CASKIDPGSNTGELFF. As DNA, the CDR3 is TGTGCCAGCAAAATTGACCCGGGATCGAACACCGGGGAGCTGTTTTTT.

V and J are TRBV5-1 and TRBJ1-1, with D perhaps matching TRBD1 (5 bases). Trimming removed 2 bases at V and 0 bases at J, with 14 bases between. This CDR3 spans 16 amino acids. Germline V gene data show CDR1 as SGHRS and CDR2 as YFSETQ. This chain's CDR3 is CASSFGRGLMNTEAFF. Written as DNA, the CDR3 is TGCGCCAGCAGCTTTGGGAGGGGACTTATGAACACTGAAGCTTTCTTT.

The V and J genes are TRBV7-2 and TRBJ2-4, with D possibly TRBD1 on 5 matching bases. Trimming left V 5 bases short and J 4 bases short, with 9 bases between. The germline V gene encodes CDR1 SGHTA and CDR2 FQGNSA. The CDR3 loop spans 13 amino acids. The CDR3 here is CASSRGQKNIQYF. The CDR3 DNA reads as TGTGCCAGCAGCCGTGGACAAAAAAACATTCAGTACTTC.

The genes are TRBV14 and TRBJ2-3; D is possibly TRBD1 or TRBD2 (5 bases each). CDR1 is SGHDN and CDR2 is FVKESK in the germline V gene. The ends were cut back, 3 bases at V and 0 bases at J, with 10 bases in the middle. There are 15 residues in the CDR3. CDR3 nucleotides: TGTGCCAGCAGCCACCGGGACCAAAGCACAGATACGCAGTATTTT. It is translated as CASSHRDQSTDTQYF. Using reference TRBV14 and TRBJ2-3 for the parts outside the CDR3, the full variable domain is EAGVTQFPSHSVIEKGQTVTLRCDPISGHDNLYWYRRVMGKEIKFLLHFVKESKQDESGMPNNRFLAERTGGTYSTLKVQPAELEDSGVYFCASSHRDQSTDTQYFGPGTRLTVL.

The V call is TRBV29-1, the J call TRBJ1-2, with 7 nucleotides matching TRBD1. CDR3 length: 12 amino acids. Unmatched junction bases numbered 7, after V lost 8 bases and J lost 4 bases. Per the germline V gene, CDR1 is SQVTM and CDR2 is ANQGSEA. In DNA form, the CDR3 reads TGCAGCCCAGGGGGGGTGGGCTATGGCTACACCTTC. This gives the protein CSPGGVGYGYTF.